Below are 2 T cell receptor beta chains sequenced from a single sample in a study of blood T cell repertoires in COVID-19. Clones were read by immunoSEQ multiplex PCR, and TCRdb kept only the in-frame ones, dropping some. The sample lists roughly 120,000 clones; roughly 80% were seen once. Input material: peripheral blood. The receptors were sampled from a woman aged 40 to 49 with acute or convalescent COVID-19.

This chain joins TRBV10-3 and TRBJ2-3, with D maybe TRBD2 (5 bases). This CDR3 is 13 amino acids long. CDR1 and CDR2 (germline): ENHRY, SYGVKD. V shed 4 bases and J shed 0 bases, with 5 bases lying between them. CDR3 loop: CAISGTSTDTQYF. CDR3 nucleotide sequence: TGTGCCATCAGTGGGACTAGCACAGATACGCAGTATTTT.

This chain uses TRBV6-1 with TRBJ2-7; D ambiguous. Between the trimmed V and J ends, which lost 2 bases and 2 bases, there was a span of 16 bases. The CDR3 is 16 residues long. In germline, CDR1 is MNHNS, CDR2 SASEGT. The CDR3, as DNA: TGTGCCAGCAGTGAAACAGTTGGCAGGTCCCCCTACGAGCAGTACTTC. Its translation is CASSETVGRSPYEQYF.